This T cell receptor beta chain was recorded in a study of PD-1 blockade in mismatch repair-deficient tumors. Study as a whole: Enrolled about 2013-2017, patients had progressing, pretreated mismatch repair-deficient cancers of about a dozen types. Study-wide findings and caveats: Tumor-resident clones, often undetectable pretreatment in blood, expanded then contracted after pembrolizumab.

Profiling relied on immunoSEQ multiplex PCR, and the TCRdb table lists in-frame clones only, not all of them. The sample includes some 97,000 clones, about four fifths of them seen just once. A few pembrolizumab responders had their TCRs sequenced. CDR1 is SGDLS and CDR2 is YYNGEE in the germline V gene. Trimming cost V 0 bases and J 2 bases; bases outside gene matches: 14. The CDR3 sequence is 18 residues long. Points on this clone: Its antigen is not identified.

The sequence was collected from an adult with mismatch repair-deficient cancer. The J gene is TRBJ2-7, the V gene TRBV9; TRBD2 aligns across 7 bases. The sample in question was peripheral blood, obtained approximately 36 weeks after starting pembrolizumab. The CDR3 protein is CASSVVGDYPPSAYEQYF. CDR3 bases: TGTGCCAGCAGCGTAGTGGGGGACTACCCCCCCTCGGCCTACGAGCAGTACTTC. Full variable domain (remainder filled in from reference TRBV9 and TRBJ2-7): DSGVTQTPKHLITATGQRVTLRCSPRSGDLSVYWYQQSLDQGLQFLIQYYNGEERAKGNILERFSAQQFPDLHSELNLSSLELGDSALYFCASSVVGDYPPSAYEQYFGPGTRLTVT.